The clone carrying this T cell receptor beta chain was recorded at least ten times. Its target is unknown. Germline CDR1 is SQVTM and CDR2 is ANQGSEA. The length of the CDR3 is 12 residues. The V gene lost 2 bases and the J gene lost 5 bases, with 9 bases spanning the gap. Molecular barcoded adaptors covering alpha/delta and beta/gamma chains were used on about 0.4 ug RNA. TCRdb ran MiXCR on the reads and lists one entry per CDR3 protein. This table holds approximately 150,000 distinct CDR3 sequences, less than 15% found once. This entry comes from a study of read filtering for tumor transcriptome and immune sequencing. Study details: By R-ISS, stages I, II and III held around 8, 16 and 7 patients.

Findings of the study overall: Correlation between methods rose after single-read clonotypes were removed. The CD138-negative fraction was mixed bone marrow immune cells, not pure T cells. In IR-seq, single-read clonotypes were about 81.9% of clonotypes but around 3.4% of reads.

The V and J genes are TRBV29-1 and TRBJ2-5; D is possibly TRBD1 (6 bases). Sequenced sample: a population of CD138-negative cells sorted from bone marrow. The sequence was obtained from a donor older than 35 with multiple myeloma. CDR3 DNA: TGCAGCGTTGAAAAAGGGGGTGAGACCCAGTACTTC. Translation: CSVEKGGETQYF.